The 26 T cell receptor beta chains below were found in one sample sequenced in a study of T cell responses to AZD1222 COVID-19 vaccine. Assay used: immunoSEQ multiplex PCR; TCRdb lists only in-frame clones, some missing. The data contain around 120,000 clones, roughly 91% of them singletons. The sequenced sample was peripheral blood, obtained on day 0 of AZD1222 vaccination. These receptors all stem from an adult in good health.

The chain links TRBV6-2 or TRBV6-3 to TRBJ1-5, with 10 bases that match TRBD1. CDR3 length: 20 amino acids. Germline lookup yields CDR1 MNHEY and CDR2 SVGEGT. The V gene end was trimmed by 6 bases and the J gene end by 0 bases; junction bases not matched to a gene: 17. CDR3 residues: CASSNTPGQGSSYSNQPQHF. The CDR3 DNA follows: TGTGCCAGCAGCAATACACCGGGACAGGGGTCCAGCTATAGCAATCAGCCCCAGCATTTT.

The chain uses TRBV3-1 (or the pseudogene TRBV3-2) and TRBJ2-1; D remains unclear. The V gene's germline CDR1 is LGHDT and CDR2 YNNKEL (reference sequence). V lost 1 base, J lost 4 bases, and 5 bases lay in between. The CDR3 has 13 residues. The CDR3 DNA sequence: TGTGCCAGCAGCCAAGGGCTTTACAATGAGCAGTTCTTC. Protein product: CASSQGLYNEQFF.

This chain connects TRBV6-4 to TRBJ2-1; no clear D. This CDR3 contains 15 residues. CDR1 and CDR2 from the germline V gene are MRHNA and SNTAGT. V dropped 3 bases and J dropped 5 bases, with 14 bases sitting between them. CDR3 nucleotides: TGTGCCAGCAGTGAGGAGTTCTTACTCAACAATGAGCAGTTCTTC. Its translation: CASSEEFLLNNEQFF.

The chain recombines TRBV29-1 with TRBJ2-3; TRBD2 might be the D (7 bases). This CDR3 is 13 amino acids long. Trimming left V 7 bases short and J 0 bases short, with 11 bases between. CDR1 is SQVTM, CDR2 ANQGSEA, per germline. The CDR3 DNA is TGCAGCGCCGCGGGGGCAAGCACAGATACGCAGTATTTT. Translating it yields CSAAGASTDTQYF.

The count of this clone is one. This rearrangement joins TRBV6-1 to TRBJ1-3, with no clear D. The CDR3 length is 15 residues. CDR1 is MNHNS and CDR2 is SASEGT in the germline V gene. The V and J ends lost 2 bases and 0 bases respectively, with 8 bases between them. CDR3 amino acids: CASSEPGSSGNTIYF. CDR3 bases: TGTGCCAGCAGTGAACCGGGAAGCTCTGGAAACACCATATATTTT.

This chain uses TRBV28 with TRBJ2-3; D call uncertain. Looked up from germline, CDR1 is MDHEN and CDR2 is SYDVKM. Trimming cost V 7 bases and J 0 bases, with 5 bases left between them. The length of the CDR3 is 12 residues. DNA of the CDR3: TGTGCCAGCAATGAAAGCACAGATACGCAGTATTTT. It yields the protein CASNESTDTQYF.

The CDR3 protein is CASSPLGNSYNSPLHF. CDR3 coding DNA: TGTGCCAGCTCACCACTGGGCAACTCCTATAATTCACCCCTCCACTTT. The V gene is TRBV18, the J gene TRBJ1-6; D unresolved. V dropped 1 base and J dropped 0 bases, with 7 bases sitting between them. Germline V gene lookup returns CDR1 KGHSH and CDR2 LQKENI. CDR3 length: 16 amino acids.

The chain is built from TRBV4-1 and TRBJ1-2; no reliable D call. V was trimmed by 3 bases and J by 5 bases, leaving 22 bases between them. CDR3 length: 17 residues. Germline CDR1 is MGHRA and CDR2 is YSYEKL. As DNA, the CDR3 is TGCGCCAGCAGCCACCCCCGTGGGCAGGTTGGAGGGTATGGCTACACCTTC. Translation: CASSHPRGQVGGYGYTF.

The rearrangement uses TRBV15 and TRBJ1-4; TRBD1 matches at 12 bases. The germline V gene has CDR1 LNHNV and CDR2 YYDKDF (reference sequence). V shed 1 base, J shed 8 bases, and the junction held 5 bases outside the gene matches. This CDR3 comprises 16 residues. The CDR3 reads CATSRGDRGQGEKLFF. The CDR3 coding sequence is TGTGCCACCAGCAGAGGGGACAGGGGGCAGGGGGAAAAACTGTTTTTT. Full variable domain (remainder filled in from reference TRBV15 and TRBJ1-4): DAMVIQNPRYQVTQFGKPVTLSCSQTLNHNVMYWYQQKSSQAPKLLFHYYDKDFNNEADTPDNFQSRRPNTSFCFLDIRSPGLGDTAMYLCATSRGDRGQGEKLFFGSGTQLSVL.

The chain combines TRBV5-6 with TRBJ1-1; no clear D gene. The V and J ends lost 2 bases and 1 base respectively, with 6 bases between them. The CDR3 has 13 amino acids. Germline V lookup: CDR1 SGHDT, CDR2 YYEEEE. The CDR3 region has the DNA TGTGCCAGCAGCTTCAGGCCGAACACTGAAGCTTTCTTT. It yields the protein CASSFRPNTEAFF.

This chain joins TRBV19 and TRBJ1-5; D is undetermined. This CDR3 has 14 amino acids. Trimming removed 3 bases at V and 6 bases at J, with 12 bases between. Germline V lookup: CDR1 LNHDA, CDR2 SQIVND (reference sequence). CDR3 in amino acids: CASSISGVGQPQHF. The CDR3 nucleotides are TGTGCCAGTAGTATTAGCGGGGTAGGTCAGCCCCAGCATTTT.

This rearrangement joins TRBV2 to TRBJ1-1, with D possibly TRBD1 on 5 matching bases. The germline V gene encodes CDR1 SNHLY and CDR2 FYNNEI. This CDR3 contains 16 residues. Trimming took 8 bases from V and 1 from J, leaving 20 bases between them. The CDR3 is CASLREVGTGNTEAFF. CDR3 DNA sequence: TGTGCCAGCCTTAGGGAAGTGGGGACGGGGAACACTGAAGCTTTCTTT.

The rearrangement joins TRBV6-5 to TRBJ1-2; 8 bases map to TRBD1. Trimming removed 6 bases from V and 4 bases from J; junction bases left unmatched: 7. CDR1 and CDR2 (germline): MNHEY, SVGAGI. The length of the CDR3 is 14 residues. Written as DNA, the CDR3 is TGTGCCAGCAGATCTCAGGGGGCGGGCTATGGCTACACCTTC. Translating gives CASRSQGAGYGYTF.

J is TRBJ2-4 and V is TRBV19, with 8 bases fitting TRBD1. Germline CDR1 and CDR2: LNHDA and SQIVND (reference sequence). This CDR3 contains 16 residues. With V trimmed by 4 bases and J by 7 bases, 12 bases remained unmatched. As DNA, the CDR3 is TGTGCCAGTAGTAGACCGGGACAGGCCCCAGGTAACATTCAGTACTTC. Translation: CASSRPGQAPGNIQYF. Variable domain in full (rest from reference TRBV19 and TRBJ2-4): DGGITQSPKYLFRKEGQNVTLSCEQNLNHDAMYWYRQDPGQGLRLIYYSQIVNDFQKGDIAEGYSVSREKKESFPLTVTSAQKNPTAFYLCASSRPGQAPGNIQYFGAGTRLSVL.

This chain joins TRBV7-9 and TRBJ2-2, with 12 bases aligning to TRBD2. The germline gives CDR1 SEHNR, CDR2 FQNEAQ (reference sequence). With 3 bases clipped from V and 5 bases from J, the junction kept 4 bases outside the gene matches. This CDR3 spans 16 amino acids. The CDR3 here is CASSFELAGGTGELFF. DNA of the CDR3: TGTGCCAGCAGCTTCGAACTAGCGGGAGGTACCGGGGAGCTGTTTTTT.

There are a few counts of this clone. This chain uses TRBV7-9 with TRBJ2-7; D not certain. The V gene's germline CDR1 is SEHNR and CDR2 FQNEAQ (reference sequence). Trimming removed 2 bases at V and 7 bases at J, with 9 bases between. CDR3 length: 12 residues. The CDR3 reads CASSLSVGEQYF. The CDR3 nucleotides are TGTGCCAGCAGCTTAAGTGTTGGGGAGCAGTACTTC.

The V and J genes are TRBV19 and TRBJ2-2; perhaps TRBD1 as D (6 bases). The V and J ends lost 1 base and 5 bases respectively, with 11 bases between them. From germline, CDR1 is LNHDA and CDR2 SQIVND (reference sequence). CDR3 size: 15 residues. The CDR3 loop is CASSIGVTGTGELFF. The DNA for the CDR3 is TGTGCCAGTAGTATAGGAGTGACAGGAACCGGGGAGCTGTTTTTT.

The chain joins TRBV7-9 to TRBJ1-2; the D gene is possibly TRBD1 (5 bases). This CDR3 contains 16 residues. Germline V gene lookup returns CDR1 SEHNR and CDR2 FQNEAQ (reference sequence). V was clipped by 2 bases and J by 3 bases, with 16 bases between them. The CDR3 reads CASSLLARRGDYGYTF. CDR3 nucleotides: TGTGCCAGCAGCTTACTGGCCAGAAGGGGCGACTATGGCTACACCTTC.

The chain recombines TRBV28 with TRBJ2-3; D is perhaps TRBD2 (6 bases). CDR1 and CDR2 (germline): MDHEN, SYDVKM. This CDR3 comprises 15 residues. The V end was cut by 6 bases, the J end by 1 base, with 14 bases between. This CDR3 is CASSRYGGGTDTQYF. CDR3 DNA: TGTGCCAGCAGCAGATACGGGGGAGGCACAGATACGCAGTATTTT.

This chain links TRBV18 with TRBJ1-3; D ambiguous. Germline assignment: CDR1 KGHSH and CDR2 LQKENI. There are 20 residues in the CDR3. V lost 2 bases and J 2 bases, leaving 25 bases between the germline ends. CDR3 nucleotides: TGTGCCAGCTCACCATTCGTTTCGCCAGGCAGTCCCCAAGCTGGAAACACCATATATTTT. Its protein is CASSPFVSPGSPQAGNTIYF.

The genes are TRBV5-5 and TRBJ1-5; perhaps TRBD1 as D (6 bases). The CDR3 loop spans 13 amino acids. Trimming pared 4 bases from V and 7 bases from J, leaving 12 bases between. Germline assignment: CDR1 SGHKS and CDR2 YYEKEE (reference sequence). The CDR3 sequence: CASSLRTDQPQHF. CDR3 nucleotide sequence: TGTGCCAGCAGCCTGAGGACAGACCAGCCCCAGCATTTT.

The rearrangement uses TRBV19 and TRBJ1-1, with D maybe TRBD1 (5 bases). CDR1 and CDR2 from the germline V gene are LNHDA and SQIVND (reference sequence). The V end lost 1 base, the J end lost 5 bases, and 8 bases lay between the germline ends. The CDR3 runs 13 residues. For the CDR3, the DNA is TGTGCCAGTAGTATAGTGAGGGGAACTGAAGCTTTCTTT. It yields the protein CASSIVRGTEAFF.

This chain joins TRBV19 and TRBJ2-1; 7 bases match TRBD1. There are 15 residues in the CDR3. The germline V gene encodes CDR1 LNHDA and CDR2 SQIVND (reference sequence). V trimming: 3 bases; J trimming: 4 bases; junction bases outside the gene matches: 6. The CDR3 coding sequence is TGTGCCAGTAGTATCTCGAGGGGGCATTACAATGAGCAGTTCTTC. As protein: CASSISRGHYNEQFF.

This chain links TRBV5-1 with TRBJ2-3, with D uncertain. The CDR3 is 12 amino acids. V was pared by 0 bases and J by 5 bases, with 4 bases between. Germline V gene sequence: CDR1 SGHRS, CDR2 YFSETQ. CDR3 coding DNA: TGCGCCAGCAGCTTGGGAGGAGATACGCAGTATTTT. It encodes CASSLGGDTQYF. The full variable domain, completed using reference TRBV5-1 and TRBJ2-3, is KAGVTQTPRYLIKTRGQQVTLSCSPISGHRSVSWYQQTPGQGLQFLFEYFSETQRNKGNFPGRFSGRQFSNSRSEMNVSTLELGDSALYLCASSLGGDTQYFGPGTRLTVL.

V usage is TRBV28 and J usage is TRBJ1-2; 11 nucleotides agree with TRBD1. The CDR3 spans 14 residues. Germline V lookup: CDR1 MDHEN, CDR2 SYDVKM. The V gene end was trimmed by 6 bases and the J gene end by 8 bases; junction bases not matched to a gene: 8. The CDR3: CASRNRDRGKGYTF. The CDR3 coding sequence is TGTGCCAGCAGGAATCGGGACAGGGGGAAAGGCTACACCTTC.

The gene calls are TRBV5-1 and TRBJ2-6, with D maybe TRBD1 (6 bases). The germline CDR1 and CDR2 sequences are SGHRS and YFSETQ. Between the trimmed V and J ends, which lost 5 bases and 0 bases, there was a span of 21 bases. The CDR3 consists of 19 residues. The CDR3 DNA sequence: TGCGCCAGCAGTCCGACAGGCCTTCGGATATCCTCTGGGGCCAACGTCCTGACTTTC. Protein product: CASSPTGLRISSGANVLTF.